The T cell receptor beta chain under discussion was sequenced for a study of T cell clones after liver transplantation. Overall study: A pre-transplant mixed lymphocyte reaction with TCRbeta sequencing defined graft-donor-reactive clones followed in post-transplant blood. Third-party-reactive TCRbeta sequences from pre-transplant mixed lymphocyte reactions served as antigen-independent comparators.

Libraries were prepared by immunoSEQ multiplex PCR; TCRdb keeps only in-frame clonotypes and omits some of them. The table includes tens of thousands of clones, 65% to 85% detected once. Study observations and caveats: Small, mixed patient groups and varying post-transplant times limit these conclusions.

Germline loops: CDR1 WSHSY, CDR2 SAAADI. The CDR3 is 15 residues long. Trimming stripped 7 bases from V and 3 bases from J, with 19 bases between. Of note for this clone: Antigen specificity is unknown.

The TCR was taken from a human patient who received a liver transplant. The T cells may come from the graft donor. Here the sequenced sample was CD4+ T cells from blood, taken approximately 3.5 years after liver transplant. The J gene is TRBJ2-7, the V gene TRBV10-2, with D perhaps TRBD2 (6 bases). The CDR3 DNA sequence: TGCGCCAGCACAGGAATCCGGGACTTCGGCTACGAGCAGTACTTC. As protein: CASTGIRDFGYEQYF.